The 2 T cell receptor beta chains below come from one sample, sequenced in a study of tumor-infiltrating lymphocytes in primary liver carcinoma. TCR beta cDNA was prepared out of around 460 ng total RNA by means of a constant-region primer. Three nested multiplex PCR rounds, a slightly modified ARM-PCR, produced the libraries for TCR beta. For roughly 11 cycles apiece, the opening two PCR rounds ran with TRBV1-TRBV30 forward primers and a C-beta reverse primer. From the multiplex PCR reads, TCRdb called clonotypes with MiXCR, one entry per CDR3 protein. Here the sample spans some 55,000 distinct CDR3 sequences, about 70% being singletons. For each extraction, RNA and DNA were obtained together from 20-30 mg of unsorted bulk tissue. The specimen was liver tumor tissue from sampling region 2. Subset meaning: tumor region T2, inferior pole. These receptors all stem from a man between 35 and 55 years old with primary liver carcinoma and hepatitis B virus infection.

Turning to this clonotype: A much larger clone lies a single base off, so this may be a read error. V usage is TRBV28 and J usage is TRBJ2-7; possible D gene TRBD2, 5 bases. Looked up from germline, CDR1 is MDHEN and CDR2 is SYDVKM. The CDR3 sequence is 13 residues long. V lost 2 bases and J 7 bases, leaving 12 bases between the germline ends. This CDR3 is CASSLVQRGEQYF. For the CDR3, the DNA is TGTGCCAGCAGTTTAGTCCAGAGAGGGGAGCAGTACTTC.

About this clonotype itself: This could be a read error, since a much larger clone is one nucleotide away. The V call is TRBV20-1, the J call TRBJ2-1, with 8 positions matching TRBD1. Looked up from germline, CDR1 is DFQATT and CDR2 is SNEGSKA (reference sequence). This CDR3 comprises 13 residues. This CDR3 reads CSVRAPQGDEQFF. The CDR3 nucleotides read TGCAGTGTTAGAGCTCCACAGGGGGATGAGCAGTTCTTC.